These T cell receptor beta chains were read from a single sample in a study of T-cell memory formation after mild COVID-19. One entry per CDR3 protein results from TCRdb running MiXCR on the 5' RACE reads. The data contain about 430,000 distinct CDR3 sequences, more than 15% of them seen just once; the ten biggest clones take up 20% to 25%. The sample consisted of PBMCs or a T cell subset sorted from them (not recorded which). The receptor set was obtained from a man younger than 35 who had mild COVID-19 (a few samples of this study predate the infection). Cell type and time point are not known. Each CDR3 is given with its conserved first and last residue. Fields, in order: clone size, J gene, D gene, V gene, CDR3 protein, CDR3 DNA. A D gene is named only where the DNA matches it firmly. Clone size is given for some rows only: seen once, a few or many times, or a class if the clone is expanded.

-,TRBJ1-1,TRBD1,TRBV5-6,CASSSAGQGRMNTEAFF,TGTGCCAGCAGCTCGGCCGGACAGGGGAGGATGAACACTGAAGCTTTCTTT
-,TRBJ1-1,-,TRBV6-6,CASSTTRGGSVNTEAFF,TGTGCCAGCAGCACTACTCGGGGGGGGTCCGTGAACACTGAAGCTTTCTTT
-,TRBJ1-2,TRBD1,TRBV4-3,CASSQDLLVRGQGYTF,TGCGCCAGCAGCCAAGACCTCCTAGTCAGGGGGCAAGGCTACACCTTC
-,TRBJ1-1,-,TRBV5-1,CASSSGPGTEAFF,TGCGCCAGCAGTTCAGGACCAGGGACTGAAGCTTTCTTT
-,TRBJ1-2,-,TRBV23-1,CASSQYPQLGYTF,TGCGCCAGCAGTCAATACCCGCAGCTGGGCTACACCTTC
few,TRBJ1-5,TRBD1,TRBV12-3/TRBV12-4,CASSSGGTQHF,TGTGCCAGCAGTTCAGGGGGAACCCAGCATTTT
few,TRBJ2-3,TRBD2,TRBV3-1,CASSQPGLAESDTQYF,TGTGCCAGCAGCCAACCGGGACTAGCGGAATCAGATACGCAGTATTTT
many,TRBJ2-5,-,TRBV27,CASRDGDQETQYF,TGTGCCAGCAGAGACGGAGACCAAGAGACCCAGTACTTC
few,TRBJ2-2,-,TRBV24-1,CATSDPAGDTTGELFF,TGTGCCACCAGTGATCCTGCCGGGGATACCACCGGGGAGCTGTTTTTT
few,TRBJ2-2,-,TRBV29-1,CSVSGVKGAQKTGELFF,TGCAGCGTGTCAGGCGTCAAAGGGGCTCAGAAGACCGGGGAGCTGTTTTTT
many,TRBJ1-5,TRBD1,TRBV6-5,CASSRISGTGGDQPQHF,TGTGCCAGCAGTCGAATATCCGGGACAGGGGGGGATCAGCCCCAGCATTTT
-,TRBJ2-1,TRBD2,TRBV7-2,CASSTRTSGEQFF,TGTGCCAGCAGCACTCGGACTAGCGGGGAGCAGTTCTTC
-,TRBJ1-1,-,TRBV5-1,CASSLGTGLDTEAFF,TGCGCCAGCAGCTTGGGTACAGGGCTAGACACTGAAGCTTTCTTT
-,TRBJ2-3,-,TRBV28,CASTQPPADTQYF,TGTGCCAGCACCCAGCCTCCCGCAGATACGCAGTATTTT
few,TRBJ1-5,-,TRBV28,CASSSWQGGNQPQHF,TGTGCCAGCAGTTCGTGGCAGGGTGGCAATCAGCCCCAGCATTTT
few,TRBJ1-2,-,TRBV20-1,CSAYGNNYGYTF,TGCAGTGCTTATGGGAACAACTATGGCTACACCTTC
many,TRBJ1-4,-,TRBV29-1,CSVIAEGNPKLFF,TGCAGCGTCATAGCCGAAGGGAATCCAAAACTGTTTTTT
-,TRBJ1-3,-,TRBV7-2,CASRLGQTLSGNTIYF,TGTGCCAGTCGTTTGGGGCAGACTCTCTCTGGAAACACCATATATTTT
few,TRBJ1-1,-,TRBV4-3,CASSQAGGRGTEAFF,TGCGCCAGCAGCCAAGCCGGGGGAAGAGGTACTGAAGCTTTCTTT
few,TRBJ2-2,-,TRBV27,CASSSLAGELFF,TGTGCCAGCAGTTCGCTCGCCGGGGAGCTGTTTTTT
-,TRBJ2-5,TRBD1,TRBV11-2,CASSLTGQGQETQYF,TGTGCCAGCAGCTTAACGGGACAGGGGCAAGAGACCCAGTACTTC
-,TRBJ1-4,-,TRBV4-3,CASSQGGGQRYNRGEKLFF,TGCGCCAGCAGCCAGGGTGGAGGACAACGCTACAACCGAGGGGAAAAACTGTTTTTT
few,TRBJ1-2,TRBD1,TRBV6-1,CASRASTVQGDPYGYTF,TGTGCCAGCAGGGCTTCGACGGTGCAGGGGGATCCCTATGGCTACACCTTC
few,TRBJ2-3,TRBD1,TRBV20-1,CSARDLRDSSSTDTQYF,TGCAGTGCTAGAGATCTAAGGGACAGCTCAAGCACAGATACGCAGTATTTT
-,TRBJ1-6,-,TRBV25-1,CASRAGPNGSPLHF,TGTGCCAGCAGGGCCGGGCCAAACGGTTCACCCCTCCACTTT
few,TRBJ1-1,TRBD1,TRBV5-1,CASSLNDRALEAFF,TGCGCCAGCAGCTTAAACGACAGGGCCCTGGAAGCTTTCTTT
-,TRBJ2-5,-,TRBV18,CASSPPGDQETQYF,TGTGCCAGCTCACCGCCAGGGGACCAAGAGACCCAGTACTTC
-,TRBJ2-3,-,TRBV6-5,CASSYSAGLSGTQYF,TGTGCCAGCAGTTACTCGGCAGGGTTGAGTGGTACGCAGTATTTT
-,TRBJ1-4,-,TRBV7-3,CASSLNQGEKLFF,TGTGCCAGCAGCTTAAACCAAGGCGAAAAACTGTTTTTT
-,TRBJ2-3,-,TRBV20-1,CSADTTGSLPSSTDTQYF,TGCAGTGCAGACACGACCGGCTCCCTCCCGTCTAGCACAGATACGCAGTATTTT